This T cell receptor (beta chain) originates from a study of T cell repertoires in ileal Crohn's disease. For the study at large: Median disease duration was 7.9 years; 35% smoked at surgery.

Study-level points and caveats: Mucosal expansions were suggested to be mainly CD8 T cells.

Note on this clone: Its specificity is not known.

TCRB immunosequencing input was approximately 450 nanograms of biopsy DNA per sample. The data were produced by immunoSEQ multiplex PCR, yet TCRdb's version contains in-frame clones alone and is incomplete. The sample lists about 6,400 clones; about 85% were seen once. The CDR3 extends over 15 amino acids. CDR1 and CDR2 from the germline V gene are MDHEN and SYDVKM. J lost 8 bases, V lost 6 bases, and 12 bases had no gene match. Patients were adults with ileal or ileocolonic Crohn's disease needing resection. V usage is TRBV28 and J usage is TRBJ1-1; 10 nucleotides align to TRBD1. The clonotype comes from an adult with Crohn's disease. Source material: ileal tissue. For the CDR3, the DNA is TGTGCCAGCAGCTCGTCCGGGACAGGGGAGATCGAAGCTTTCTTT. This sequence encodes CASSSSGTGEIEAFF.